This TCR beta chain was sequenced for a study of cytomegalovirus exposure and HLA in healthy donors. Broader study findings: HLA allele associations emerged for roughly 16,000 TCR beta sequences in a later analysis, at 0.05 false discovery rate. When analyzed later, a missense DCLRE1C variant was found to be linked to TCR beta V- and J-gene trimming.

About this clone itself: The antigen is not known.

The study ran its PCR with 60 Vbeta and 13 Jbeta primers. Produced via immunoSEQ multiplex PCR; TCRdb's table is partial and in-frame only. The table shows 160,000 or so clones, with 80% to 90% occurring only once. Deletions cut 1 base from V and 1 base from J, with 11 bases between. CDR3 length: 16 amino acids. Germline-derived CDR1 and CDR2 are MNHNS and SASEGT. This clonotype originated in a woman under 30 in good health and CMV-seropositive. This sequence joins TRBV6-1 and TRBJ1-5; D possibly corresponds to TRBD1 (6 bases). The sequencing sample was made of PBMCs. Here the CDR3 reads CASSEVGGRSNQPQHF. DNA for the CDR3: TGTGCCAGCAGTGAAGTTGGGGGCAGAAGCAATCAGCCCCAGCATTTT.